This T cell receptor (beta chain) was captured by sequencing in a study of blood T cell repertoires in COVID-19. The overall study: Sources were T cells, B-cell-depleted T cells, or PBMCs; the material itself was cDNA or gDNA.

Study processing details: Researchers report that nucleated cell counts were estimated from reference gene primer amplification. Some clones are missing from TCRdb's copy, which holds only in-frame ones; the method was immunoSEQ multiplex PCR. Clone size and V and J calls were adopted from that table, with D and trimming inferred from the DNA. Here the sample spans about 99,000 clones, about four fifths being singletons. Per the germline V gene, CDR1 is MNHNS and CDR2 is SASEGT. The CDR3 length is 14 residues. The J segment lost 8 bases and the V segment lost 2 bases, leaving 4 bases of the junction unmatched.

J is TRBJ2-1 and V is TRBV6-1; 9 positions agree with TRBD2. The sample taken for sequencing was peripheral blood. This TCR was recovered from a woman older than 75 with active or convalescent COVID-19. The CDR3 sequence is CASSESAGGDEQFF. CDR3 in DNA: TGTGCCAGCAGTGAATCAGCGGGAGGAGATGAGCAGTTCTTC.